These 10 T cell receptor beta chains share one sample of origin, sequenced in a study of PD-1 blockade in classical Hodgkin lymphoma. Sequencing was performed with immunoSEQ multiplex PCR; in TCRdb, only in-frame clones are kept and a portion is missing. The sample includes 55,000 to 80,000 clones, about nine tenths of them seen just once. All patients experienced relapse after autologous stem cell transplantation, and brentuximab vedotin exposure was variable. The sample in question was peripheral blood mononuclear cells (PBMCs), obtained at baseline. All receptors derive from a human donor with classical Hodgkin lymphoma.

Note on this clone: The same CDR3 can be traced to other DNA sequences in this sample. The chain couples TRBV9 to TRBJ2-3; unclear D gene. Germline V gives CDR1 SGDLS, CDR2 YYNGEE. Between the trimmed V and J ends, which lost 0 bases and 3 bases, there was a span of 2 bases. The CDR3 has 12 amino acids. The CDR3 DNA sequence: TGTGCCAGCAGCGTAGGTACAGATACGCAGTATTTT. This translates into CASSVGTDTQYF.

The chain uses TRBV5-4 and TRBJ2-7, with TRBD1 matching over 9 bases. Trimming cost V 5 bases and J 2 bases; bases outside gene matches: 8. Germline loops: CDR1 SGHNT, CDR2 YYREEE (reference sequence). The CDR3 has 15 residues. CDR3 DNA sequence: TGTGCCAGCAGTTCGGGACAGGGAATAACCTACGAGCAGTACTTC. Protein: CASSSGQGITYEQYF. Drawing the rest from reference TRBV5-4 and TRBJ2-7, the complete variable domain is ETGVTQSPTHLIKTRGQQVTLRCSSQSGHNTVSWYQQALGQGPQFIFQYYREEENGRGNFPPRFSGLQFPNYSSELNVNALELDDSALYLCASSSGQGITYEQYFGPGTRLTVT.

The J gene is TRBJ1-3, the V gene TRBV6-6; 7 bases fit TRBD1. The germline CDR1 and CDR2 sequences are MNHNY and SVGAGI (reference sequence). The V gene end was trimmed by 2 bases and the J gene end by 6 bases; junction bases not matched to a gene: 4. There are 14 residues in the CDR3. The CDR3 loop reads CASSYTQGVNTIYF. CDR3 nucleotide sequence: TGTGCCAGCAGTTACACCCAGGGGGTAAACACCATATATTTT.

This clone came up once. The CDR3 loop is CASSRTGWGGYTF. The CDR3 DNA reads TGTGCCAGCAGTAGAACAGGTTGGGGTGGCTACACCTTC. The rearrangement joins TRBV6-1 to TRBJ1-2; possibly TRBD1 for D (5 bases). CDR1 is MNHNS and CDR2 is SASEGT in the germline V gene. This CDR3 is built from 13 residues. Trimming pared 5 bases from V and 7 bases from J, leaving 14 bases between.

The chain joins TRBV4-2 to TRBJ2-3, with 10 bases lining up with TRBD2. V trimming: 2 bases; J trimming: 3 bases; junction bases outside the gene matches: 8. CDR1 and CDR2 from the germline V gene are LGHNA and YNFKEQ. This CDR3 region has 17 residues. CDR3 sequence reads: CASSQKSGTSATDTQYF. The CDR3 DNA follows: TGTGCCAGCAGCCAAAAAAGTGGGACTAGCGCTACAGATACGCAGTATTTT.

The gene calls are TRBV20-1 and TRBJ1-1; D perhaps matches TRBD1 (6 bases). Between the trimmed V and J ends, which lost 7 bases and 10 bases, there was a span of 16 bases. Per germline, CDR1 DFQATT and CDR2 SNEGSKA (reference sequence). CDR3 length: 11 amino acids. CDR3 sequence (DNA): TGCAGTGTCGGGGGGCCCAGGGGAGCTTTCTTT. Translating gives CSVGGPRGAFF.

The rearrangement uses TRBV11-3 and TRBJ1-1, with unresolved D. The V gene's germline CDR1 is SGHNT and CDR2 YENEEA. V was cut by 3 bases and J by 1 base, with 6 bases left in between. CDR3 size: 13 residues. CDR3 nucleotide sequence: TGTGCCAGCAGCTTTACAGCGAACACTGAAGCTTTCTTT. Protein: CASSFTANTEAFF.

The rearrangement links TRBV21-1 to TRBJ2-6; the table gives TRBD1 as D, unverified against the DNA. TRBV21-1 constitutes a pseudogene. CDR3 length equals 13 residues. Here the CDR3 reads CASRTAGANVLTF. In DNA form, the CDR3 reads TGTGCCAGCAGGACAGCTGGGGCCAACGTCCTGACTTTC.

The chain uses TRBV30 and TRBJ1-2, with D possibly matching TRBD1 (6 bases). Germline CDR1 GTSNPN, CDR2 SVGIG (reference sequence). This CDR3 has 12 amino acids. The V end lost 5 bases, the J end lost 8 bases, and 15 bases lay between the germline ends. The CDR3: CAWLREGGGYTF. The CDR3 DNA is TGTGCCTGGCTCCGGGAAGGGGGAGGCTACACCTTC.

The J gene is TRBJ2-3, the V gene TRBV5-1; 9 nucleotides line up with TRBD1. The CDR3 is 15 residues long. Germline CDR1 and CDR2: SGHRS and YFSETQ. V trimming: 5 bases; J trimming: 5 bases; junction bases outside the gene matches: 9. The CDR3 DNA follows: TGCGCCAGCAGACCAGACAGGGGGTGGGGAGATACGCAGTATTTT. Translating gives CASRPDRGWGDTQYF.